The rows below give T cell receptor beta chains drawn from one sample of a study of shared clonotypes between healthy human individuals. TCRdb's table, derived via immunoSEQ multiplex PCR, lists solely in-frame clones and lacks some. Among hundreds of thousands of clones listed, about four fifths were seen once. Sequencing was done on a sample of PBMCs. These receptors were collected from a woman between 35 and 50 years old in good health. Some clones in this sample may be carry-over from other donors' samples. CDR3s include the opening cysteine and the closing phenylalanine or tryptophan. A D gene is named only where the DNA matches it firmly. A clone size is listed for some rows: how often the clone was seen (once, few, many), or a class if it is expanded.

len	d_gene	v_gene	j_gene	abundance	CDR3aa	CDR3nt
14	NA	TRBV7-9	TRBJ1-2	once	CASSLTAPPYGYTF	TGTGCCAGCAGCTTGACGGCTCCCCCTTATGGCTACACCTTC
15	NA	TRBV7-2	TRBJ1-2	NA	CASSLEWGGRYGYTF	TGTGCCAGCAGCTTAGAGTGGGGGGGACGGTATGGCTACACCTTC
14	TRBD2	TRBV5-1	TRBJ2-7	NA	CASSWIGTRGEQYF	TGTGCCAGCAGCTGGATCGGGACTAGGGGCGAGCAGTACTTC
13	NA	TRBV9	TRBJ2-5	NA	CASSVAQKETQYF	TGTGCCAGCAGCGTAGCACAGAAAGAGACCCAGTACTTC
14	TRBD2	TRBV11-2	TRBJ2-1	few	CASRRGLAFNEQFF	TGTGCCAGCAGGCGAGGACTAGCGTTCAATGAGCAGTTCTTC
15	NA	TRBV6-5	TRBJ2-7	few	CASSYSGLGLYEQYF	TGTGCCAGCAGTTACTCGGGACTCGGCCTCTACGAGCAGTACTTC
13	TRBD1	TRBV30	TRBJ1-5	few	CAWRSGGAEPQHF	TGTGCCTGGAGGTCAGGGGGCGCAGAGCCCCAGCATTTT
13	NA	TRBV29-1	TRBJ2-5	NA	CSVEVSPQETQYF	TGCAGCGTTGAAGTCTCCCCACAAGAGACCCAGTACTTC
15	NA	TRBV28	TRBJ2-5	NA	CASSFVSGSEETQYF	TGTGCCAGCAGTTTCGTATCAGGGTCGGAAGAGACCCAGTACTTC
15	TRBD2	TRBV7-8	TRBJ2-7	NA	CASSLEGTSVYEQYF	TGTGCCAGCAGCTTAGAAGGGACTAGCGTCTACGAGCAGTACTTC
16	TRBD2	TRBV5-4	TRBJ2-1	NA	CASSLGLAGSYNEQFF	TGTGCCAGCAGCCTTGGACTAGCGGGGTCCTACAATGAGCAGTTCTTC
14	NA	TRBV19	TRBJ1-1	NA	CASSDTDVNTEAFF	TGTGCCAGTAGTGATACCGACGTGAACACTGAAGCTTTCTTT
13	NA	TRBV5-1	TRBJ2-7	NA	CASSWGVVGEQYF	TGCGCCAGCAGCTGGGGGGTTGTTGGCGAGCAGTACTTC
16	NA	TRBV7-8	TRBJ1-4	NA	CASSLGQTATNEKLFF	TGTGCCAGCAGCTTAGGGCAGACCGCAACTAATGAAAAACTGTTTTTT
14	NA	TRBV25-1	TRBJ1-2	NA	CASSARGGSYGYTF	TGTGCCAGCAGTGCTAGGGGGGGAAGCTATGGCTACACCTTC
15	NA	TRBV28	TRBJ2-2	few	CASSSLGGNTGELFF	TGTGCCAGCAGTTCCCTCGGGGGGAACACCGGGGAGCTGTTTTTT